This TCR beta chain was identified in a study of T cell repertoires in ileal Crohn's disease (dated by TCRdb to the late 2010s). Regarding the research as a whole: The median duration of disease was 6 to 10 years, and at the time of surgery roughly 38% of patients were active smokers. Endoscopic postoperative recurrence was defined as a Rutgeerts score above i0. A total of 170 or so mucosal samples from approximately 60 patients were sequenced, with samples obtained at several locations on the surgical specimen and at postoperative endoscopy. The study was conducted in parallel with a multicentre cohort that was designed to identify predictors of early endoscopic recurrence following ileocolonic resection. Roughly half of the patients were given postoperative therapy, with approximately 18 on anti-TNF agents and 10 to 12 on thiopurines. TCR repertoire analysis was done in some 60 Crohn's disease patients from a prospective multicentre cohort. All patients had surgery for a complication: stricturing disease in around 60% and penetrating disease in about 39%.

Adults with ileal or ileocolonic Crohn's disease and an indication for ileocolonic resection were eligible for inclusion. Whole ileal mucosal biopsies were kept frozen at -80 degrees C prior to DNA extraction. Genomic DNA was extracted from frozen whole biopsies with a TRizol-based method and quantified on a NanoDrop 2000 spectrophotometer. For commercial TCRB immunosequencing, five hundred nanograms of biopsy DNA were submitted for each sample. Adaptive Biotechnology amplified the CDR3 regions from genomic DNA with a two-step multiplex PCR designed to control amplification bias. In the first PCR, primers covered every V and J gene segment, and in the second PCR, barcodes and Illumina adapters were added. CDR3 libraries were sequenced using an Illumina instrument. As for the authors' bioinformatics: The analysis used both the pipelines supplied by the vendor and custom analysis of the raw data in R/Bioconductor with R version 3.3.0. Clonality, which ranges from 0 to 1, was calculated as the inverse of the normalised Shannon entropy across all productive clones. The repertoire share taken up by the top 100 clones defined high-frequency clones, and only clones that passed a 95% confidence test were kept. Overlap between samples was measured with the Morisita-Horn index, while repertoire diversity was measured with the Simpson index. TCRdb's version of the immuneACCESS table is confined to in-frame rearrangements and falls short of the full clone set. An unresolved V gene accounts for under half of the shortfall where checked; the remainder is of unknown origin. The D gene and trimming were derived from the DNA, and the V and J assignments and clone size from that table. A total of under 3,000 clones appear in this sample, around 75% of them only once. Of the sample, 16% is held by the ten largest clones.

On this clone: Its antigen has not been determined. The input lacks base qualities; no much larger clone sits a single base away.

What the work shows at the level of the full study, not this receptor alone: Endoscopic recurrence was linked to a higher percentage of high-frequency clones at surgery, and recurrence occurred in every patient whose clonality exceeded 26.8% (18/57). Compared with CD4 T cells, sorted CD8 T cells held more high-frequency clones, which suggests that the mucosal expansions were mostly CD8. Only a subgroup of patients, of unstated size, had mucosal CD4 and CD8 T cells sorted and sequenced. Patients who were active smokers at surgery had a significantly higher proportion of clonal expansions than non-smokers (about 25% vs 20%, p=0.02).

Including the terminal cysteine and phenylalanine, the CDR3 comprises 15 residues. The sequence is cut down to CDR3 DNA, 45 bases in frame from base 1. V is trimmed back by 8 bases and J by 4 bases, and the junction contains 7 bases that no gene match accounts for. CDR1 and CDR2 were assigned from the germline V gene as SGHNT and YENEEA. The sequencing sample was made of ileal tissue. The chain uses TRBV11-3 and TRBJ2-1; TRBD2 fits 11 bases in the junction. The receptor was derived from an adult with Crohn's disease. For the CDR3, the sequence is CASLRLAGGYNEQFF. In nucleotide form, the sequence is TGTGCCAGCTTACGATTAGCGGGAGGGTACAATGAGCAGTTCTTC.